This T cell receptor beta chain was found in a study of T-cell memory formation after mild COVID-19. This clonotype was seen many times. Its antigen is as yet unknown. Looked up from germline, CDR1 is MGHRA and CDR2 is YSYEKL. The ends were cut back, 3 bases at V and 7 bases at J, with 13 bases in the middle. This CDR3 spans 14 amino acids. TCRdb ran MiXCR on the 5' RACE reads and lists one entry per CDR3 protein. The top ten hold around 2.9% of the sample, which has fewer than 250,000 distinct CDR3 sequences, 8% to 11% seen once. General study results and limits: CD4/CD8 balance held among clones contracting day 15 to 85, and later expanders leaned CD4+.

This clonotype originated in a man younger than 30 who had mild COVID-19 (a few samples of this study predate the infection). Cell type and time point are not known. The sample consisted of PBMCs or a T cell subset sorted from them (not recorded which). The chain links TRBV4-1 to TRBJ2-1; D is tentatively TRBD1 or TRBD2 (5 bases each). CDR3 in amino acids: CASSHPSGRNEQFF. DNA for the CDR3: TGCGCCAGCAGCCACCCTTCGGGGCGGAATGAGCAGTTCTTC.